Here is one T cell receptor beta chain with its context. The data were taken from a study of shared clonotypes between healthy human individuals. The donors, all of them Caucasian adults, lived in Nashville, Tennessee. The study separated CD4+ cells into CD45RA+ naive and CD45RA-negative memory subsets. The study ran the assay at deep level. Using immunoSEQ multiplex PCR, the repertoire was profiled, and TCRdb retains in-frame clones only, with some absent. The sample has over a million clones; roughly 75% are singletons. Trimming left V 5 bases short and J 0 bases short, with 11 bases between. Germline assignment: CDR1 SGHTA and CDR2 FQGNSA. The CDR3 extends over 14 amino acids.

This sequence originates from a man aged 18 to 30 in good health. The rearrangement joins TRBV7-2 to TRBJ2-7, with D possibly being TRBD2 (6 bases). The sequenced sample was memory CD4+ T cells sorted from blood. Documented subset: CD45RA-negative fraction. The CDR3 spells CASSPLASSYEQYF. As DNA, the CDR3 is TGTGCCAGCAGCCCCCTAGCGTCCTCCTACGAGCAGTACTTC.